This T cell receptor beta chain was observed in a study of shared clonotypes between healthy human individuals. General study results and limits: Sampling included only blood; tissue repertoires likely differ.

With respect to this clone: Antigen specificity is unknown.

CDR1 and CDR2 from the germline V gene are MNHEY and SMNVEV (reference sequence). The CDR3 has 16 amino acids. The trim removed 4 bases at V and 2 bases at J, leaving 5 bases unmatched. Sequencing was performed with immunoSEQ multiplex PCR; in TCRdb, only in-frame clones are kept and a portion is missing. The sample has approximately 2.5 million clones; 93% are singletons. Donors, healthy HIV-negative adults, lacked recent acute infections or vaccinations. The receptor's source is a young man in good health. Some clones in this sample may be carry-over from other donors' samples. The chain carries TRBV27 and TRBJ2-7, with 13 bases that match TRBD2. The source material was naive CD4+ T cells from PBMCs. As to subset: CD45RA+ positively selected. CDR3 nucleotides: TGTGCCAGCAGTTGGTCCGGGACTAGCGGGACCTACGAGCAGTACTTC. Protein product: CASSWSGTSGTYEQYF.